This TCR beta chain emerged from a study of T cell responses to AZD1222 COVID-19 vaccine. The germline V gene has CDR1 SNHLY and CDR2 FYNNEI. The CDR3 has 13 residues. V lost 7 bases and J lost 5, with 11 bases in between. Sequencing used immunoSEQ multiplex PCR; TCRdb keeps in-frame clones, though not all of them. The repertoire holds approximately 110,000 clones, with around 89% as singletons. The clonotype was recovered from an adult in good health. J is TRBJ1-4 and V is TRBV2; D not certain. Here the sequenced sample was peripheral blood, taken on day 0 of AZD1222 vaccination. The CDR3 loop reads CASNQFRNEKLFF. The CDR3 coding sequence is TGTGCCAGCAATCAGTTCAGGAATGAAAAACTGTTTTTT. The full variable domain, rest sourced from reference TRBV2 and TRBJ1-4, is EPEVTQTPSHQVTQMGQEVILRCVPISNHLYFYWYRQILGQKVEFLVSFYNNEISEKSEIFDDQFSVERPDGSNFTLKIRSTKLEDSAMYFCASNQFRNEKLFFGSGTQLSVL.